This T cell receptor (beta chain) was obtained from a study of identical twins. Study-wide results and caveats: Zero-insertion analyses were open to partial confounding by invariant MAIT and iNKT cells. It was out-of-frame TCR alpha sharing in monozygotic twins that models underestimated. These conclusions were based on statistical analysis (cross-sectional, not following the same donors). With abundant cord blood beta clonotypes, insertions were fewer; memory repertoires showed no such pattern.

This clonotype was counted many times. Its antigen is unidentified. Each CDR3 protein is one row after TCRdb ran MiXCR on the 5' RACE reads. Of approximately 1.8 million distinct CDR3 sequences detected, around 33% appear once; the ten largest clones hold 0.25% to 0.3%. Germline CDR1 SEHNR, CDR2 FQNEAQ (reference sequence). The CDR3 length is 14 residues. The V and J ends lost 3 bases and 3 bases respectively, with 11 bases between them. The receptor was isolated from a newborn girl in good health. The chain is built from TRBV7-9 and TRBJ1-2; maybe TRBD1 (5 bases). The sequencing sample was made of cord blood. CDR3 sequence: CASSLGDDHYGYTF. In DNA, the CDR3 is TGTGCCAGCAGCTTGGGGGACGACCACTATGGCTACACCTTC.